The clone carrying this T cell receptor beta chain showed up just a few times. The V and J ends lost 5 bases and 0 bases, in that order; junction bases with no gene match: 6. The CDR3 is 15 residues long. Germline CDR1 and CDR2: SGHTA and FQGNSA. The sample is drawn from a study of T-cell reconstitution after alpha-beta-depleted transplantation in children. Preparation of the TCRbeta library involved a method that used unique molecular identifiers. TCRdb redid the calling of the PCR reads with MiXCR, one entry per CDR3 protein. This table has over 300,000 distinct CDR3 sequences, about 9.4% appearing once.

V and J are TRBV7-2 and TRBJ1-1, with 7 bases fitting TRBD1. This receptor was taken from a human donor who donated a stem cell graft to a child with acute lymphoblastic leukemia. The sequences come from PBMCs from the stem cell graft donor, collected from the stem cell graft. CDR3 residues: CASSTRQGLNTEAFF. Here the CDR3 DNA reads TGTGCCAGCAGCACCCGACAGGGCTTGAACACTGAAGCTTTCTTT. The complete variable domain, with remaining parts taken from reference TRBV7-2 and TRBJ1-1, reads GAGVSQSPSNKVTEKGKDVELRCDPISGHTALYWYRQSLGQGLEFLIYFQGNSAPDKSGLPSDRFSAERTGGSVSTLTIQRTQQEDSAVYLCASSTRQGLNTEAFFGQGTRLTVV.